The 25 T cell receptor beta chains in this list originate from one sample, sequenced in a study of Ad26.COV2.S vaccination and SARS-CoV-2 variants. Data came from immunoSEQ multiplex PCR; TCRdb stores just in-frame clones and leaves some out. There are hundreds of thousands of clones in the sample; roughly 90% occur only once, and roughly 1.5% lies in the top ten. The treatment is: about 20 received Ad26.COV2.S at low or high dose, single or two shots; a few received placebo; per-sample allocation not given. After the first vaccine or placebo injection, samples were drawn on day 63. The sequencing used peripheral blood, collected in a trial of Ad26.COV2.S vaccine versus placebo. The receptors stem from a person aged 18-60 years who received the Ad26.COV2.S COVID-19 vaccine or a placebo.

The V gene is TRBV28, the J gene TRBJ1-5, with D uncertain. The V gene's germline CDR1 is MDHEN and CDR2 SYDVKM. CDR3 length: 14 residues. V lost 5 bases to trimming and J lost 9 bases, with 17 bases between them. The DNA for the CDR3 is TGTGCCAGCAGTGCCCCCCGGACCGACTTGCCCCAGCATTTT. Amino acids: CASSAPRTDLPQHF.

This sequence joins TRBV15 and TRBJ1-5; D unresolved. The CDR3 is made up of 20 amino acids. Germline V CDR1 and CDR2: LNHNV, YYDKDF (reference sequence). V lost 0 bases to trimming and J lost 0 bases, with 21 bases between them. The CDR3 reads CATSRDKDRAAPYSNQPQHF. CDR3 DNA sequence: TGTGCCACCAGCAGAGATAAGGACCGTGCGGCTCCATATAGCAATCAGCCCCAGCATTTT.

This clone was detected only once. The rearrangement links TRBV5-5 to TRBJ2-1, with 7 bases that match TRBD1. Germline V lookup: CDR1 SGHKS, CDR2 YYEKEE (reference sequence). J was trimmed by 8 bases and V by 3 bases; bases with no gene match: 2. The CDR3 sequence is 12 residues long. DNA of the CDR3: TGTGCCAGCAGCTACAGGGGTTATGAGCAGTTCTTC. Its protein product is CASSYRGYEQFF.

This clone came up a few times. The rearrangement links TRBV3-1 (or the pseudogene TRBV3-2) to TRBJ1-1, with D unclear. The germline gives CDR1 LGHDT, CDR2 YNNKEL (reference sequence). V lost 4 bases and J 10 bases, leaving 16 bases between the germline ends. The CDR3 contains 13 residues. For the CDR3, the DNA is TGTGCCAGCAGCCTCGGCCAGTGGTCCCTAGCTTTCTTT. Its protein product is CASSLGQWSLAFF.

V gene TRBV7-2 combines with J gene TRBJ2-7; TRBD1 matches at 7 bases. Per germline, CDR1 SGHTA and CDR2 FQGNSA. V trimming: 1 base; J trimming: 3 bases; junction bases outside the gene matches: 3. The CDR3 has 14 residues. As DNA, the CDR3 is TGTGCCAGCAGCTTAGGACAGGGTGTCTACGAGCAGTACTTC. This encodes CASSLGQGVYEQYF.

The CDR3 DNA reads TGCAGCGTATTAAAGTCCCCTTTCTACGAGCAGTACTTC. This encodes CSVLKSPFYEQYF. V is TRBV29-1 and J is TRBJ2-7; D remains ambiguous. Trimming pared 6 bases from V and 3 bases from J, leaving 15 bases between. The CDR3 runs to 13 residues. Germline V CDR1 and CDR2: SQVTM, ANQGSEA.

Regarding this clone: The identical CDR3 is also encoded by other nucleotide sequences in the sample. The gene calls are TRBV7-2 and TRBJ1-1, with TRBD1 as a possible D gene (6 bases). Germline CDR1 reads SGHTA; CDR2 reads FQGNSA. V was shortened by 5 bases and J by 5 bases, with 12 bases between the two germline ends. The CDR3 is 13 amino acids. Here the CDR3 reads CASSPQGGTEAFF. In nucleotides, the CDR3 is TGTGCCAGCAGCCCACAGGGAGGGACTGAAGCTTTCTTT.

The chain uses TRBV2 and TRBJ1-4; 10 bases agree with TRBD1. The CDR3 spans 13 residues. CDR1 and CDR2 (germline): SNHLY, FYNNEI. The V gene end was trimmed by 6 bases and the J gene end by 8 bases; junction bases not matched to a gene: 3. The CDR3 sequence: CASSRQGAEKLFF. DNA of the CDR3: TGTGCCAGCAGCCGACAGGGGGCGGAAAAACTGTTTTTT. The full variable domain, its missing parts supplied by reference TRBV2 and TRBJ1-4, is EPEVTQTPSHQVTQMGQEVILRCVPISNHLYFYWYRQILGQKVEFLVSFYNNEISEKSEIFDDQFSVERPDGSNFTLKIRSTKLEDSAMYFCASSRQGAEKLFFGSGTQLSVL.

The rearrangement uses TRBV9 and TRBJ2-1, with 8 nucleotides matching TRBD2. The J segment lost 15 bases and the V segment lost 0 bases, leaving 14 bases of the junction unmatched. The CDR3 consists of 15 residues. Germline V lookup: CDR1 SGDLS, CDR2 YYNGEE. Here the CDR3 reads CASSVDGGGRGSLFF. CDR3 nucleotides: TGTGCCAGCAGCGTAGATGGCGGGGGGCGAGGCTCGCTGTTCTTC.

CDR3: CASSLGLGITDTQYF. For the CDR3, the DNA is TGTGCCAGCAGTCTGGGACTAGGAATCACAGATACGCAGTATTTT. This chain uses TRBV27 with TRBJ2-3; 8 positions match TRBD2. The germline CDR1 and CDR2 sequences are MNHEY and SMNVEV (reference sequence). The CDR3 is 15 residues long. Trimming at V came to 5 bases and at J to 2 bases, leaving 6 bases not matched to a gene.

This sequence joins TRBV7-9 and TRBJ1-4, with 9 positions matching TRBD1. Germline-derived CDR1 and CDR2 are SEHNR and FQNEAQ (reference sequence). The V and J ends lost 5 bases and 7 bases, in that order; junction bases with no gene match: 5. The CDR3 totals 14 residues. The CDR3 DNA reads TGTGCCAGCAGCATGGGACAGGGAGGTGAAAAACTGTTTTTT. Translated: CASSMGQGGEKLFF. The variable domain in full, completed from reference TRBV7-9 and TRBJ1-4, reads DTGVSQNPRHKITKRGQNVTFRCDPISEHNRLYWYRQTLGQGPEFLTYFQNEAQLEKSRLLSDRFSAERPKGSFSTLEIQRTEQGDSAMYLCASSMGQGGEKLFFGSGTQLSVL.

The rearrangement uses TRBV10-3 and TRBJ2-1, with 11 bases aligning to TRBD2. CDR1 and CDR2 from the germline V gene are ENHRY and SYGVKD. Losses at the gene ends were 6 bases for V and 2 bases for J; bases not matched to a gene: 9. The CDR3 length is 17 residues. CDR3 protein: CAIRTSGNTATYNEQFF. The CDR3 nucleotides read TGTGCCATCAGGACTAGCGGGAATACCGCGACCTACAATGAGCAGTTCTTC.

There are a few counts of this clone. The chain joins TRBV7-8 to TRBJ1-5; a weak D match, TRBD1 (5 bases). V gave up 0 bases and J gave up 6 bases, with 9 bases separating them. Per the germline V gene, CDR1 is SGHVS and CDR2 is FQNEAQ. The CDR3 runs 14 residues. The CDR3 spells CASSLAGEGQPQHF. CDR3 bases: TGTGCCAGCAGCTTAGCAGGGGAGGGTCAGCCCCAGCATTTT.

In this sample, this clone turned up once. CDR3 amino acids: CASSWGGGINTGELFF. The DNA of the CDR3 is TGTGCCAGCAGCTGGGGGGGCGGAATTAACACCGGGGAGCTGTTTTTT. This chain links TRBV5-4 with TRBJ2-2; perhaps TRBD2 as D (7 bases). Germline values: CDR1 SGHNT, CDR2 YYREEE (reference sequence). The ends were cut back, 3 bases at V and 2 bases at J, with 14 bases in the middle. CDR3 length: 16 residues.

The V and J genes are TRBV6-2 or TRBV6-3 and TRBJ1-6, with D perhaps matching TRBD1 (5 bases). The ends were cut back, 5 bases at V and 4 bases at J, with 6 bases in the middle. The germline gives CDR1 MNHEY, CDR2 SVGEGT. The CDR3 covers 13 residues. This CDR3 reads CASSDRYNSPLHF. Written as DNA, the CDR3 is TGTGCCAGCAGTGACAGATATAATTCACCCCTCCACTTT.

The genes are TRBV27 and TRBJ2-6, with 7 nucleotides matching TRBD1. The CDR3 covers 17 residues. Per the germline V gene, CDR1 is MNHEY and CDR2 is SMNVEV (reference sequence). Trimming removed 6 bases from V and 2 bases from J; junction bases left unmatched: 10. The CDR3: CASSPTGFNTGANVLTF. CDR3 DNA sequence: TGTGCCAGCAGCCCGACAGGGTTCAATACTGGGGCCAACGTCCTGACTTTC.

CDR3 protein: CASSLGRVQSYNEQFF. Written as DNA, the CDR3 is TGTGCCAGCAGCTTAGGACGAGTACAGTCCTACAATGAGCAGTTCTTC. V is TRBV5-6 and J is TRBJ2-1; D is unresolved. The germline V gene encodes CDR1 SGHDT and CDR2 YYEEEE. The V end lost 2 bases, the J end lost 1 base, and 13 bases lay between the germline ends. The CDR3 length is 16 residues.

This clone was found a few times. V gene TRBV18 combines with J gene TRBJ1-1; a possible D gene is TRBD1 (6 bases). Trimming took 2 bases from V and 7 from J, leaving 11 bases between them. CDR3 size: 13 residues. Germline assignment: CDR1 KGHSH and CDR2 LQKENI. The DNA for the CDR3 is TGTGCCAGCTCACCATGGCAGGGGAGTGAAGCTTTCTTT. Amino acids: CASSPWQGSEAFF.

The chain couples TRBV6-5 to TRBJ1-2, with D perhaps TRBD1 (6 bases). Trimming took 2 bases from V and 10 from J, leaving 20 bases between them. Germline-derived CDR1 and CDR2 are MNHEY and SVGAGI. The length of the CDR3 is 15 residues. The CDR3 sequence: CASSYRAGVPRPYTF. The DNA of the CDR3 is TGTGCCAGCAGTTACCGGGCAGGGGTTCCCCGTCCCTACACCTTC.

V is TRBV4-1 and J is TRBJ1-5, with TRBD1 matching 7 bases. Trimming cost V 1 base and J 2 bases; bases outside gene matches: 5. Germline CDR1 is MGHRA and CDR2 is YSYEKL. The CDR3 is 16 amino acids. DNA of the CDR3: TGCGCCAGCAGCCAAGGGAGGGACAGTGGCAATCAGCCCCAGCATTTT. As protein: CASSQGRDSGNQPQHF.

The CDR3 coding sequence is TGTGCCAGCAGCTCCCCTCCTCTGAACACTGAAGCTTTCTTT. Translated, it gives CASSSPPLNTEAFF. The rearrangement joins TRBV6-2 or TRBV6-3 to TRBJ1-1, with D unresolved. V was pared by 6 bases and J by 0 bases, with 11 bases between. Germline V gives CDR1 MNHEY, CDR2 SVGEGT. CDR3 length: 14 amino acids.

The rearrangement joins TRBV5-1 to TRBJ1-1; TRBD1 agrees at 8 bases. From germline, CDR1 is SGHRS and CDR2 YFSETQ. Trimming at V came to 5 bases and at J to 1 base, leaving 7 bases not matched to a gene. The CDR3 is made up of 15 amino acids. This chain's CDR3 is CASRLKTGANTEAFF. The CDR3 DNA sequence: TGCGCCAGCAGATTAAAGACAGGGGCGAACACTGAAGCTTTCTTT. The whole variable domain, filled in from reference TRBV5-1 and TRBJ1-1, reads KAGVTQTPRYLIKTRGQQVTLSCSPISGHRSVSWYQQTPGQGLQFLFEYFSETQRNKGNFPGRFSGRQFSNSRSEMNVSTLELGDSALYLCASRLKTGANTEAFFGQGTRLTVV.

J is TRBJ2-1 and V is TRBV5-1; D gene ambiguous. The germline V and J ends were trimmed by 0 bases and 0 bases, with 10 bases remaining between them. Germline CDR1 is SGHRS and CDR2 is YFSETQ. This CDR3 comprises 16 residues. CDR3 in DNA: TGCGCCAGCAGCTTGGTCTCGGCTAGCTCCTACAATGAGCAGTTCTTC. This encodes CASSLVSASSYNEQFF.

The chain links TRBV2 to TRBJ2-6; D may be TRBD1 (6 bases). CDR1 is SNHLY and CDR2 is FYNNEI in the germline V gene. The CDR3 extends over 15 amino acids. Trimming stripped 6 bases from V and 0 bases from J, with 9 bases between. CDR3 DNA: TGTGCCAGCAGGGGACATACCTCTGGGGCCAACGTCCTGACTTTC. This gives the protein CASRGHTSGANVLTF.

Here the CDR3 DNA reads TGTGCCAGCTCAGGGGTAGCGGGATCCGACAATGAGCAGTTCTTC. Its translation: CASSGVAGSDNEQFF. The chain combines TRBV18 with TRBJ2-1, with 8 positions matching TRBD2. The CDR3 runs 15 residues. Per the germline V gene, CDR1 is KGHSH and CDR2 is LQKENI. V shed 5 bases and J 5 bases; nucleotides not matched to a gene: 8.